Below, 18 T cell receptor beta chains from the same sample are listed, as sequenced in a study of T cell repertoires in cytomegalovirus infection. From the reads, TCRdb called clonotypes with MiXCR, one entry per CDR3 protein. The data contain about 770,000 distinct CDR3 sequences, 25% to 35% of them singletons. Antigens for these TCRs are unknown. Sequences were derived from cultured CD8+ T cells from PBMCs, sampled from culture after CMV antigen stimulation. The source of these receptors is a human donor in good health (CMV status not recorded). Some clones in this sample may be carry-over from other donors' samples.

The chain recombines TRBV4-1 with TRBJ1-1; tentatively, D is TRBD1 (5 bases). Germline-derived CDR1 and CDR2 are MGHRA and YSYEKL. Trimming removed 5 bases at V and 3 bases at J, with 10 bases between. The CDR3 covers 13 residues. DNA of the CDR3: TGCGCCAGCAGCGTACCGGGGGACACTGAAGCTTTCTTT. Amino acids: CASSVPGDTEAFF.

This clonotype was seen once. The chain links TRBV2 to TRBJ1-1; weak D call: TRBD1 (5 bases). CDR3 length equals 16 residues. Germline loops: CDR1 SNHLY, CDR2 FYNNEI. The V and J ends lost 1 base and 0 bases respectively, with 12 bases between them. The CDR3 is CASSEDRPAMNTEAFF. CDR3 DNA: TGTGCCAGCAGTGAAGACAGGCCGGCCATGAACACTGAAGCTTTCTTT.

This clonotype has just a few counts. The CDR3: CASSSAGVGDEQFF. Here the CDR3 DNA reads TGTGCCAGCAGTTCAGCGGGGGTCGGGGATGAGCAGTTCTTC. The V call is TRBV12-3 or TRBV12-4, the J call TRBJ2-1; 8 nucleotides line up with TRBD2. The CDR3 is made up of 14 amino acids. J gave up 8 bases and V 4 bases, and 7 bases lay outside the gene matches.

Only one count was recorded for this clonotype. This may be a read error: a much more frequent sequence differs by one nucleotide. This chain's CDR3 is CASSSGTSVDQFF. The CDR3 coding sequence is TGTGCCAGCAGCTCGGGGACTAGCGTTGATCAGTTCTTC. The chain uses TRBV7-8 and TRBJ2-1; 10 bases are shared with TRBD2. V lost 4 bases, J lost 13 bases, and 7 bases stayed unmatched. Germline values: CDR1 SGHVS, CDR2 FQNEAQ. The CDR3 has 13 amino acids.

This chain connects TRBV6-6 to TRBJ2-5; 10 nucleotides agree with TRBD2. The CDR3 covers 20 residues. Germline CDR1 is MNHNY and CDR2 is SVGAGI (reference sequence). Germline trimming cut 4 bases from V and 1 base from J; bases unmatched to any gene: 18. The DNA of the CDR3 is TGTGCCAGCAGTTCATCCAATCGGGGTAGCGGGGGGCCGTCCCAAGAGACCCAGTACTTC. This encodes CASSSSNRGSGGPSQETQYF.

This clonotype was observed a few times. V usage is TRBV4-1 and J usage is TRBJ1-2; D call uncertain. V dropped 0 bases and J dropped 1 base, with 6 bases sitting between them. CDR1 is MGHRA and CDR2 is YSYEKL in the germline V gene. This CDR3 comprises 14 residues. CDR3: CASSQDPINYGYTF. The CDR3 DNA sequence: TGCGCCAGCAGCCAAGATCCCATTAACTATGGCTACACCTTC.

This clonotype has just a few counts. V is TRBV12-3 or TRBV12-4 and J is TRBJ2-3; D assignment may be TRBD1 or TRBD2 (5 bases each). This CDR3 has 12 residues. The V end was cut by 6 bases, the J end by 7 bases, with 11 bases between. The CDR3 loop is CASSLGRHTQYF. CDR3 DNA sequence: TGTGCCAGCAGCCTGGGACGGCATACGCAGTATTTT.

This clonotype was counted a few times. The rearrangement uses TRBV7-2 and TRBJ1-3, with D perhaps TRBD1 (5 bases). This CDR3 is 17 amino acids long. Trimming left V 3 bases short and J 4 bases short, with 19 bases between. Germline loops: CDR1 SGHTA, CDR2 FQGNSA. The DNA of the CDR3 is TGTGCCAGCAGCTTCCGAACCGGGGCCTGGGGGGGAAACACCATATATTTT. Its protein product is CASSFRTGAWGGNTIYF.

The chain has TRBV7-9 and TRBJ2-3; TRBD2 agrees at 7 bases. This CDR3 has 15 amino acids. V was clipped by 3 bases and J by 4 bases; unmatched bases: 7. The germline gives CDR1 SEHNR, CDR2 FQNEAQ (reference sequence). The CDR3, as DNA: TGTGCCAGCAGCTTCCGCGGGGGTAATGCAGATACGCAGTATTTT. It encodes CASSFRGGNADTQYF.

V and J are TRBV7-6 and TRBJ2-7; D may be TRBD2 (5 bases). The germline V gene has CDR1 SGHVS and CDR2 FNYEAQ. The CDR3 is 12 residues long. The V gene lost 5 bases and the J gene lost 7 bases, with 12 bases spanning the gap. CDR3 in amino acids: CASSLGQREQYF. The CDR3 region has the DNA TGTGCCAGCAGCCTCGGCCAGCGGGAGCAGTACTTC.

V is TRBV19 and J is TRBJ1-1, with D tentatively TRBD1 (5 bases). V gave up 3 bases and J gave up 5 bases, with 16 bases separating them. This CDR3 is 15 amino acids long. Germline-derived CDR1 and CDR2 are LNHDA and SQIVND (reference sequence). CDR3 amino acids: CASSITGAGLTEAFF. The CDR3 bases are TGTGCCAGTAGTATTACCGGAGCAGGGTTGACTGAAGCTTTCTTT. The variable domain in full, with the rest retrieved from reference TRBV19 and TRBJ1-1, is DGGITQSPKYLFRKEGQNVTLSCEQNLNHDAMYWYRQDPGQGLRLIYYSQIVNDFQKGDIAEGYSVSREKKESFPLTVTSAQKNPTAFYLCASSITGAGLTEAFFGQGTRLTVV.

The rearrangement uses TRBV6-6 and TRBJ1-6; no definite D call. CDR3 length: 18 amino acids. V was clipped by 2 bases and J by 0 bases, with 14 bases between them. CDR1 is MNHNY and CDR2 is SVGAGI in the germline V gene (reference sequence). The DNA of the CDR3 is TGTGCCAGCAGTTACCCCGAGTTCCCGAGCTCCTATAATTCACCCCTCCACTTT. It codes for CASSYPEFPSSYNSPLHF.

This clonotype was seen a few times. The chain uses TRBV7-6 and TRBJ2-3; 14 bases map to TRBD2. From germline, CDR1 is SGHVS and CDR2 FNYEAQ. The J segment lost 7 bases and the V segment lost 4 bases, leaving 7 bases of the junction unmatched. The CDR3 runs 16 residues. CDR3 residues: CASSSGLAGGRNTQYF. DNA of the CDR3: TGTGCCAGCAGCTCAGGACTAGCGGGGGGTAGGAATACGCAGTATTTT.

This clonotype was picked up a small number of times. This chain links TRBV4-1 with TRBJ2-2, with D perhaps TRBD1 (5 bases). Germline-derived CDR1 and CDR2 are MGHRA and YSYEKL. The V and J ends lost 0 bases and 0 bases respectively, with 11 bases between them. The CDR3 consists of 17 residues. Here the CDR3 reads CASSQENRQTNTGELFF. DNA of the CDR3: TGCGCCAGCAGCCAAGAAAACAGGCAAACGAACACCGGGGAGCTGTTTTTT.

The chain uses TRBV2 and TRBJ1-4; D gene unclear. Germline V gene lookup returns CDR1 SNHLY and CDR2 FYNNEI. Between the trimmed V and J ends, which lost 0 bases and 0 bases, there was a span of 8 bases. The CDR3 extends over 16 amino acids. The chain's CDR3 is CASSEAGFATNEKLFF. CDR3 DNA sequence: TGTGCCAGCAGTGAAGCTGGGTTTGCAACTAATGAAAAACTGTTTTTT.

This clonotype was counted only a few times. This rearrangement joins TRBV6-6 to TRBJ1-5; D might be TRBD1 (5 bases). Germline assignment: CDR1 MNHNY and CDR2 SVGAGI (reference sequence). Trimming took 2 bases from V and 2 from J, leaving 16 bases between them. The CDR3 has 17 residues. The CDR3 DNA reads TGTGCCAGCAGTTACCACTCGGGACGGTCGGGCAATCAGCCCCAGCATTTT. This sequence encodes CASSYHSGRSGNQPQHF.

The table lists this clonotype with many counts. This chain joins TRBV7-2 and TRBJ1-6; TRBD1 is a possible D gene (5 bases). Trimming removed 5 bases at V and 7 bases at J, with 15 bases between. Germline V CDR1 and CDR2: SGHTA, FQGNSA. The CDR3 spans 15 residues. CDR3: CASSPYRRPNSPLHF. CDR3 bases: TGTGCCAGCAGCCCGTACAGGCGGCCAAATTCACCCCTCCACTTT.

V gene TRBV7-3 combines with J gene TRBJ1-6; no clear D. Germline V gene lookup returns CDR1 SGHTA and CDR2 FQGTGA. This CDR3 comprises 17 residues. The V end was cut by 5 bases, the J end by 0 bases, with 14 bases between. The CDR3 nucleotides are TGTGCCAGCAGCGGGCCCCGGGCCCACTCCTATAATTCACCCCTCCACTTT. Its protein is CASSGPRAHSYNSPLHF.